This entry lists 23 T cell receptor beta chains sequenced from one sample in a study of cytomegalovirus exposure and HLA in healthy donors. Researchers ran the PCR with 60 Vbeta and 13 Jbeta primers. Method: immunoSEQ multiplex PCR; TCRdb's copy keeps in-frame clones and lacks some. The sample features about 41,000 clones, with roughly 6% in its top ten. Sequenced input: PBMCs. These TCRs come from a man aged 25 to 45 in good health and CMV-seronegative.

CDR3 nucleotides: TGTGCCAGCAGCTGGGGGACAGGCTGGAACACTGAAGCTTTCTTT. Residues: CASSWGTGWNTEAFF. V and J are TRBV5-5 and TRBJ1-1, with TRBD1 identical over 8 bases. J lost 1 base, V lost 3 bases, and 5 bases had no gene match. Germline V CDR1 and CDR2: SGHKS, YYEKEE (reference sequence). The CDR3 loop spans 15 amino acids.

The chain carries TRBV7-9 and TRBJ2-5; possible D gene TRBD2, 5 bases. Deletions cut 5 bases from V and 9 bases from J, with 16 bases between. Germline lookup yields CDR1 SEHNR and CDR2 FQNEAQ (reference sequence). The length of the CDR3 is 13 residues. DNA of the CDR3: TGTGCCAGCAGCCCCGTGGTTCCGGGGTCCCAGTACTTC. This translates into CASSPVVPGSQYF.

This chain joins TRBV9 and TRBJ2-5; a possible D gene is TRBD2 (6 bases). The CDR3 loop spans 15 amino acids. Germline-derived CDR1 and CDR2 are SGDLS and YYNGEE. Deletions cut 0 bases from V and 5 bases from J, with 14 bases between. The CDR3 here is CASSVGIQGGETQYF. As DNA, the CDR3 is TGTGCCAGCAGCGTAGGGATTCAGGGAGGCGAGACCCAGTACTTC.

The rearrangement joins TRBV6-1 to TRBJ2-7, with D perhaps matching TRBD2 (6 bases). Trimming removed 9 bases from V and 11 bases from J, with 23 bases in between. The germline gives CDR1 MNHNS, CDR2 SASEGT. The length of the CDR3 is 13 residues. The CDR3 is CASIPGLGGKKYF. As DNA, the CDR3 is TGTGCCAGTATACCGGGACTTGGCGGAAAAAAGTACTTC.

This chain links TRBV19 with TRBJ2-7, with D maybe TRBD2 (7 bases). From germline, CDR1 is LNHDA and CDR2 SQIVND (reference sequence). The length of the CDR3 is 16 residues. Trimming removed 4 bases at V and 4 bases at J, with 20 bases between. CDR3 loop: CASSRATGGPIYEQYF. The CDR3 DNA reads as TGTGCCAGTAGTAGGGCTACCGGGGGGCCTATTTACGAGCAGTACTTC.

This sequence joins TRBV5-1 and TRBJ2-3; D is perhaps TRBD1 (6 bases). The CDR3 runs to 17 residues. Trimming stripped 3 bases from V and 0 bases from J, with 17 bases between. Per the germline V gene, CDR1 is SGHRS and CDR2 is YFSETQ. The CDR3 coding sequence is TGCGCCAGCAGCTCCTACGGGACAACGGCTAGCACAGATACGCAGTATTTT. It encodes CASSSYGTTASTDTQYF.

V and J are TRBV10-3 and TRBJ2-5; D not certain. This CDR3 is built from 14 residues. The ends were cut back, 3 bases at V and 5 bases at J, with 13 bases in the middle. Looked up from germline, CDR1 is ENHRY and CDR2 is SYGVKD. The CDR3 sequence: CAISDGLPNETQYF. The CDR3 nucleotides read TGTGCCATCAGTGATGGGCTGCCGAACGAGACCCAGTACTTC.

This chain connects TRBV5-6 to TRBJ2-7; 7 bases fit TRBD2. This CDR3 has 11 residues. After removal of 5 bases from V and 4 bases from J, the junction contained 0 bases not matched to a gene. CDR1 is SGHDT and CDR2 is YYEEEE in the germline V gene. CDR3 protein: CASRGGYEQYF. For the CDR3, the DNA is TGTGCCAGCAGGGGGGGGTACGAGCAGTACTTC.

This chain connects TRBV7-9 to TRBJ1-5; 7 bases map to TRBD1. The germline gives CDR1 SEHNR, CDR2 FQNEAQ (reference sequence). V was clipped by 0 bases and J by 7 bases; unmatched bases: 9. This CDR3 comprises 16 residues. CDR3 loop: CASSLAATGQNQPQHF. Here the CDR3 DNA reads TGTGCCAGCAGCTTAGCCGCGACAGGGCAGAACCAGCCCCAGCATTTT.

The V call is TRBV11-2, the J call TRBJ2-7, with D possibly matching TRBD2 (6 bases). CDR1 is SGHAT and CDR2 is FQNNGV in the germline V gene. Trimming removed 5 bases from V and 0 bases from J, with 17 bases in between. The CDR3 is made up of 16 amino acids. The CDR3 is CASSPRVRGSSYEQYF. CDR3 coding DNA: TGTGCCAGCAGCCCTAGGGTGCGGGGAAGCTCCTACGAGCAGTACTTC.

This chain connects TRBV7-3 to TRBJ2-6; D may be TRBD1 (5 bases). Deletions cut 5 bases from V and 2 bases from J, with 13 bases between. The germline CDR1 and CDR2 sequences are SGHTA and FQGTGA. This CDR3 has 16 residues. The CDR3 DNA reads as TGTGCCAGCAGCCACCTGGGGCGCGCTGGGGCCAACGTCCTGACTTTC. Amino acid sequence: CASSHLGRAGANVLTF.

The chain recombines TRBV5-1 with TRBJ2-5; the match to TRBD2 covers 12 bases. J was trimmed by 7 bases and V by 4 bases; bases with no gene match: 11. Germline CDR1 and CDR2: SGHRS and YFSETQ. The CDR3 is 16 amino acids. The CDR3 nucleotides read TGCGCCAGCAGCCCCCTGGCTAGCGGGGGGGAAGGGACCCAGTACTTC. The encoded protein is CASSPLASGGEGTQYF.

The CDR3 region has the DNA TGCGCCAGCAGCCAATCCGGACTGACTGAAGCTTTCTTT. This sequence encodes CASSQSGLTEAFF. The chain employs TRBV4-1 and TRBJ1-1; no definite D call. Germline CDR1 is MGHRA and CDR2 is YSYEKL. CDR3 size: 13 residues. Trimming cost V 2 bases and J 5 bases, with 9 bases left between them.

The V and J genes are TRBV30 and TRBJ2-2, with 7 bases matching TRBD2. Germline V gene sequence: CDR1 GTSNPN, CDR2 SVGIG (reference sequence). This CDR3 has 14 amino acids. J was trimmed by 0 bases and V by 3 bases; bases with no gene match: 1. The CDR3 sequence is CAWRTSPNTGELFF. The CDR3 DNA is TGTGCCTGGAGGACTAGCCCGAACACCGGGGAGCTGTTTTTT. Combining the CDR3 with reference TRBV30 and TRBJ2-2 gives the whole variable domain SQTIHQWPATLVQPVGSPLSLECTVEGTSNPNLYWYRQAAGRGLQLLFYSVGIGQISSEVPQNLSASRPQDRQFILSSKKLLLSDSGFYLCAWRTSPNTGELFFGEGSRLTVL.

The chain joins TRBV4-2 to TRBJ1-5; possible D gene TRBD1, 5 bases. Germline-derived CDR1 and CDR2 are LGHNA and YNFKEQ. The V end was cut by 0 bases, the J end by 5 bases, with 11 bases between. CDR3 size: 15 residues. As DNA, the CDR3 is TGTGCCAGCAGCCAAGATCGGTGGGGGGATCAGCCCCAGCATTTT. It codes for CASSQDRWGDQPQHF.

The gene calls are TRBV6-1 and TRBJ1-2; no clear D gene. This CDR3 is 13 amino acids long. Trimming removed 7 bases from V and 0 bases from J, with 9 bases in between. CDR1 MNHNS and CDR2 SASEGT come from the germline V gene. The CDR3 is CASTREANYGYTF. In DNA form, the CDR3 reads TGTGCCAGCACGAGGGAAGCTAACTATGGCTACACCTTC.

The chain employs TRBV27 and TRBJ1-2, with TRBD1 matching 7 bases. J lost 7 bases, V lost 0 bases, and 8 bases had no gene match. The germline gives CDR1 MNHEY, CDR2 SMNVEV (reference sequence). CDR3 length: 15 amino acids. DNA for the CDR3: TGTGCCAGCAGTTTATCGGGTAGGGGGCTCATTGGCTACACCTTC. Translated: CASSLSGRGLIGYTF.

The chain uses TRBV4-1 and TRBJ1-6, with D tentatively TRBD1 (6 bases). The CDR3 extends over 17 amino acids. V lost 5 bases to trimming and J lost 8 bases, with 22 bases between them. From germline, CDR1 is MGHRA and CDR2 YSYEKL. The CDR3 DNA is TGCGCCAGCAGCAAATACACGAAAGGGGGTCGTGATTCACCCCTCCACTTT. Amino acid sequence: CASSKYTKGGRDSPLHF.

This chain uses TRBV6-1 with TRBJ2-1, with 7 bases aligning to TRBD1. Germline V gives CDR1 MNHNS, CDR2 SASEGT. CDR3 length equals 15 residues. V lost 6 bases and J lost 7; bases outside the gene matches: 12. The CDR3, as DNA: TGTGCCAGCAGCAGACAGGGTCAAGGGGCGAATGAGCAGTTCTTC. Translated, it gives CASSRQGQGANEQFF.

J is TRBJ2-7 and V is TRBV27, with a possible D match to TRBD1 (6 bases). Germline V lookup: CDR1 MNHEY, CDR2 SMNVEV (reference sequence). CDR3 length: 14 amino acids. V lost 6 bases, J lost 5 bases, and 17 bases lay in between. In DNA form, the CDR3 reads TGTGCCAGCAGCCCTAGCAGGGGTCCGGACGAGCAGTACTTC. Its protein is CASSPSRGPDEQYF.

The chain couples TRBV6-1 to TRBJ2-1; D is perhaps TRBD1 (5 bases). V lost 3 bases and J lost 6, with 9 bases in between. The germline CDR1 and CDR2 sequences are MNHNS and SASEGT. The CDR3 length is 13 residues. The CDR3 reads CASSDEGVNEQFF. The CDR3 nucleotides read TGTGCCAGCAGTGATGAAGGGGTCAATGAGCAGTTCTTC.

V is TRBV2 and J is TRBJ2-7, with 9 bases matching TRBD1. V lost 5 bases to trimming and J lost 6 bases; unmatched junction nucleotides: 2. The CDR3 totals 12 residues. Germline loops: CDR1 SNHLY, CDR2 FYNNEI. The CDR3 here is CASSWGQGEQYF. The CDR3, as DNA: TGTGCCAGCAGTTGGGGACAGGGCGAGCAGTACTTC.

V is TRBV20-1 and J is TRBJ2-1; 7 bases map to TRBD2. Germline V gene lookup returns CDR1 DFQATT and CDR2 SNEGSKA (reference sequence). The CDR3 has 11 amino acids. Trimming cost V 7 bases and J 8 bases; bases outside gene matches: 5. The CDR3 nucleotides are TGCAGTGGTAAGGGAGGGTATGAGCAGTTCTTC. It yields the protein CSGKGGYEQFF.